The clone carrying this TCR beta chain was seen repeatedly, ten times or more. One entry per CDR3 protein, called by TCRdb with MiXCR from the 5' RACE reads. Here the sample spans under 300,000 distinct CDR3 sequences, 8% to 11% being singletons. CDR1 SGDLS and CDR2 YYNGEE come from the germline V gene. V was pared by 0 bases and J by 1 base, with 6 bases between. CDR3 length: 14 amino acids. The sample originates from a study of CD8 T cells in ankylosing spondylitis. Sequencing input: blood, either unsorted or a sorted T cell fraction (not recorded which). This sequence was found in a male donor with ankylosing spondylitis or in good health (not recorded which). This rearrangement joins TRBV9 to TRBJ2-3; D possibly corresponds to TRBD2 (6 bases). The CDR3 protein is CASSVERGTDTQYF. In DNA, the CDR3 is TGTGCCAGCAGCGTAGAGCGGGGCACAGATACGCAGTATTTT.